In this sample, the clone carrying this TCR beta chain turned up many times. This sample is part of a study of T-cell reconstitution after alpha-beta-depleted transplantation in children. As it was prepared, the TCRbeta library received unique molecular identifiers. Each CDR3 protein gets one entry after TCRdb re-called the PCR reads with MiXCR. The sample yields 250,000 to 300,000 distinct CDR3 sequences, over 9.5% seen once. The sequences come from PBMCs, collected before TCRalphabeta/CD19-depleted stem cell transplant. The clonotype comes from a boy in the first two years of life with acute myeloid leukemia, due to receive a stem cell transplant.

CDR3 residues: CASSQSDGRGTGELFF. For the CDR3, the DNA is TGCGCCAGCAGCCAATCGGACGGCCGAGGCACCGGGGAGCTGTTTTTT. The chain combines TRBV4-3 with TRBJ2-2; D ambiguous. This CDR3 contains 16 residues. Trimming removed 2 bases from V and 4 bases from J, with 14 bases in between. Germline CDR1 and CDR2: LGHNA and YSLEER.